These 14 T cell receptor beta chains originate from one sample sequenced in a study of T cells in Graves' hyperthyroidism and ophthalmopathy. The source material, RNA transcripts, was used to amplify TCR beta CDR3 regions. HTBI primers were used for first-round RT-PCR of the TCR CDR3. Each CDR3 protein gets one entry after TCRdb re-called the multiplex PCR reads with MiXCR. The data hold a few hundred thousand distinct CDR3 sequences, with approximately 13% observed a single time. Source material: blood. These receptors were collected from a young woman with Graves' hyperthyroidism.

This clonotype has only a few counts. The chain recombines TRBV30 with TRBJ1-2; possibly TRBD1 for D (5 bases). The V end was cut by 3 bases, the J end by 7 bases, with 15 bases between. Germline V CDR1 and CDR2: GTSNPN, SVGIG (reference sequence). The CDR3 is 13 amino acids. CDR3 in amino acids: CAWRTLRGVGYTF. The CDR3 DNA reads TGTGCCTGGAGGACCCTTAGAGGGGTTGGCTACACCTTC.

Turning to this clonotype: A much larger clone differs by one base, so this may be a read error. The rearrangement uses TRBV6-4 and TRBJ1-1; D is ambiguous. There are 13 residues in the CDR3. CDR1 is MRHNA, CDR2 SNTAGT, per germline. V was cut by 5 bases and J by 8 bases, with 15 bases left in between. DNA of the CDR3: TGTGCCAGCAGTCCCTACCCGGGTACCGAAGCTTTCTTT. Translation: CASSPYPGTEAFF.

This clonotype was seen many times. The chain employs TRBV27 and TRBJ2-3; possible D gene TRBD2, 6 bases. This CDR3 has 16 amino acids. The V gene's germline CDR1 is MNHEY and CDR2 SMNVEV (reference sequence). The germline V and J ends were trimmed by 6 bases and 0 bases, with 16 bases remaining between them. CDR3 in DNA: TGTGCCAGCAGATCCGTACTAGCCACGAGCACAGATACGCAGTATTTT. Its protein is CASRSVLATSTDTQYF.

The chain links TRBV20-1 to TRBJ1-6; D may be TRBD1 (6 bases). The V end lost 0 bases, the J end lost 6 bases, and 9 bases lay between the germline ends. Germline V gene lookup returns CDR1 DFQATT and CDR2 SNEGSKA (reference sequence). The CDR3 extends over 14 amino acids. The DNA for the CDR3 is TGCAGTGCTAGAGAGGGGGGGGCTAATTCACCCCTCCACTTT. This translates into CSAREGGANSPLHF.

The chain links TRBV7-2 to TRBJ2-7; D is ambiguous. The DNA matches TRBJ2-1 better at its end, which makes the J call doubtful. This CDR3 has 13 amino acids. Germline CDR1 is SGHTA and CDR2 is FQGNSA. CDR3 region: CASSLGWGRKQFF. In nucleotides, the CDR3 is TGTGCCAGCAGCTTAGGATGGGGTAGAAAGCAGTTCTTC.

The genes are TRBV6-1 and TRBJ1-1; no firm D call. V was clipped by 2 bases and J by 9 bases, with 13 bases between them. The length of the CDR3 is 13 residues. Germline V gene data show CDR1 as MNHNS and CDR2 as SASEGT. The CDR3 here is CASSESVRRQAFF. The DNA for the CDR3 is TGTGCCAGCAGTGAATCAGTGCGGCGCCAAGCTTTCTTT.

This clonotype was seen repeatedly, ten times or more. The chain recombines TRBV12-3 or TRBV12-4 with TRBJ2-1; 8 bases line up with TRBD1. After removal of 2 bases from V and 8 bases from J, the junction contained 8 bases not matched to a gene. This CDR3 comprises 15 residues. The CDR3 DNA follows: TGTGCCAGCAGTTTAATGATCGGACAGGGCCATGAGCAGTTCTTC. It codes for CASSLMIGQGHEQFF.

This clonotype was counted a few times. The chain is built from TRBV30 and TRBJ2-3, with 8 positions matching TRBD2. The length of the CDR3 is 15 residues. J gave up 6 bases and V 3 bases, and 11 bases lay outside the gene matches. Germline lookup yields CDR1 GTSNPN and CDR2 SVGIG (reference sequence). CDR3 sequence: CAWRTGGASRDTQYF. CDR3 DNA: TGTGCCTGGAGGACGGGGGGGGCATCTCGTGATACGCAGTATTTT.

A few counts support this clonotype. The chain couples TRBV7-9 to TRBJ2-2; no clear D. Germline V gives CDR1 SEHNR, CDR2 FQNEAQ (reference sequence). The CDR3 is 13 residues long. The V and J ends lost 4 bases and 3 bases respectively, with 6 bases between them. CDR3 region: CASSYLDTGELFF. The CDR3 DNA is TGTGCCAGCAGCTACTTAGACACCGGGGAGCTGTTTTTT.

This clonotype was counted a few times. The chain is built from TRBV9 and TRBJ2-1, with TRBD2 identical over 7 bases. Trimming cost V 5 bases and J 3 bases; bases outside gene matches: 8. This CDR3 spans 15 amino acids. CDR1 is SGDLS and CDR2 is YYNGEE in the germline V gene. The DNA of the CDR3 is TGTGCCAGCAGTGCCCTAGCGGAAATCTACAATGAGCAGTTCTTC. Translated: CASSALAEIYNEQFF.

This clonotype came up many times. The chain combines TRBV5-1 with TRBJ2-7, with D perhaps matching TRBD2 (6 bases). The germline gives CDR1 SGHRS, CDR2 YFSETQ. This CDR3 has 14 residues. Trimming removed 2 bases from V and 3 bases from J, with 12 bases in between. The chain's CDR3 is CASSLPGVDYEQYF. The CDR3 DNA is TGCGCCAGCAGCTTACCGGGGGTAGACTACGAGCAGTACTTC.

This clonotype was seen many times. The V and J genes are TRBV12-3 or TRBV12-4 and TRBJ2-2, with TRBD2 matching 8 bases. V lost 6 bases, J lost 6 bases, and 3 bases stayed unmatched. The CDR3 covers 13 residues. The CDR3 DNA sequence: TGTGCCAGCAGCCAGGGACTAGCCGGGGAGCTGTTTTTT. Translation gives CASSQGLAGELFF.

This clonotype was recorded at least ten times. The CDR3 DNA sequence: TGTGCCAGCTCACCAGGTGTGGTGGAGACCCAGTACTTC. Translation gives CASSPGVVETQYF. The chain joins TRBV18 to TRBJ2-5; D is unclear. CDR1 and CDR2 (germline): KGHSH, LQKENI. This CDR3 spans 13 amino acids. Between the trimmed V and J ends, which lost 2 bases and 5 bases, there was a span of 9 bases. Full variable domain (rest looked up from reference TRBV18 and TRBJ2-5): NAGVMQNPRHLVRRRGQEARLRCSPMKGHSHVYWYRQLPEEGLKFMVYLQKENIIDESGMPKERFSAEFPKEGPSILRIQQVVRGDSAAYFCASSPGVVETQYFGPGTRLLVL.

This clonotype was observed a handful of times. The chain carries TRBV4-2 and TRBJ1-2; TRBD1 is a possible D gene (5 bases). The CDR3 spans 14 residues. Germline V lookup: CDR1 LGHNA, CDR2 YNFKEQ. The V and J ends lost 0 bases and 8 bases respectively, with 13 bases between them. CDR3 coding DNA: TGTGCCAGCAGCCAAGAAGCACAGGTTGGAGGCTACACCTTC. Translating gives CASSQEAQVGGYTF.